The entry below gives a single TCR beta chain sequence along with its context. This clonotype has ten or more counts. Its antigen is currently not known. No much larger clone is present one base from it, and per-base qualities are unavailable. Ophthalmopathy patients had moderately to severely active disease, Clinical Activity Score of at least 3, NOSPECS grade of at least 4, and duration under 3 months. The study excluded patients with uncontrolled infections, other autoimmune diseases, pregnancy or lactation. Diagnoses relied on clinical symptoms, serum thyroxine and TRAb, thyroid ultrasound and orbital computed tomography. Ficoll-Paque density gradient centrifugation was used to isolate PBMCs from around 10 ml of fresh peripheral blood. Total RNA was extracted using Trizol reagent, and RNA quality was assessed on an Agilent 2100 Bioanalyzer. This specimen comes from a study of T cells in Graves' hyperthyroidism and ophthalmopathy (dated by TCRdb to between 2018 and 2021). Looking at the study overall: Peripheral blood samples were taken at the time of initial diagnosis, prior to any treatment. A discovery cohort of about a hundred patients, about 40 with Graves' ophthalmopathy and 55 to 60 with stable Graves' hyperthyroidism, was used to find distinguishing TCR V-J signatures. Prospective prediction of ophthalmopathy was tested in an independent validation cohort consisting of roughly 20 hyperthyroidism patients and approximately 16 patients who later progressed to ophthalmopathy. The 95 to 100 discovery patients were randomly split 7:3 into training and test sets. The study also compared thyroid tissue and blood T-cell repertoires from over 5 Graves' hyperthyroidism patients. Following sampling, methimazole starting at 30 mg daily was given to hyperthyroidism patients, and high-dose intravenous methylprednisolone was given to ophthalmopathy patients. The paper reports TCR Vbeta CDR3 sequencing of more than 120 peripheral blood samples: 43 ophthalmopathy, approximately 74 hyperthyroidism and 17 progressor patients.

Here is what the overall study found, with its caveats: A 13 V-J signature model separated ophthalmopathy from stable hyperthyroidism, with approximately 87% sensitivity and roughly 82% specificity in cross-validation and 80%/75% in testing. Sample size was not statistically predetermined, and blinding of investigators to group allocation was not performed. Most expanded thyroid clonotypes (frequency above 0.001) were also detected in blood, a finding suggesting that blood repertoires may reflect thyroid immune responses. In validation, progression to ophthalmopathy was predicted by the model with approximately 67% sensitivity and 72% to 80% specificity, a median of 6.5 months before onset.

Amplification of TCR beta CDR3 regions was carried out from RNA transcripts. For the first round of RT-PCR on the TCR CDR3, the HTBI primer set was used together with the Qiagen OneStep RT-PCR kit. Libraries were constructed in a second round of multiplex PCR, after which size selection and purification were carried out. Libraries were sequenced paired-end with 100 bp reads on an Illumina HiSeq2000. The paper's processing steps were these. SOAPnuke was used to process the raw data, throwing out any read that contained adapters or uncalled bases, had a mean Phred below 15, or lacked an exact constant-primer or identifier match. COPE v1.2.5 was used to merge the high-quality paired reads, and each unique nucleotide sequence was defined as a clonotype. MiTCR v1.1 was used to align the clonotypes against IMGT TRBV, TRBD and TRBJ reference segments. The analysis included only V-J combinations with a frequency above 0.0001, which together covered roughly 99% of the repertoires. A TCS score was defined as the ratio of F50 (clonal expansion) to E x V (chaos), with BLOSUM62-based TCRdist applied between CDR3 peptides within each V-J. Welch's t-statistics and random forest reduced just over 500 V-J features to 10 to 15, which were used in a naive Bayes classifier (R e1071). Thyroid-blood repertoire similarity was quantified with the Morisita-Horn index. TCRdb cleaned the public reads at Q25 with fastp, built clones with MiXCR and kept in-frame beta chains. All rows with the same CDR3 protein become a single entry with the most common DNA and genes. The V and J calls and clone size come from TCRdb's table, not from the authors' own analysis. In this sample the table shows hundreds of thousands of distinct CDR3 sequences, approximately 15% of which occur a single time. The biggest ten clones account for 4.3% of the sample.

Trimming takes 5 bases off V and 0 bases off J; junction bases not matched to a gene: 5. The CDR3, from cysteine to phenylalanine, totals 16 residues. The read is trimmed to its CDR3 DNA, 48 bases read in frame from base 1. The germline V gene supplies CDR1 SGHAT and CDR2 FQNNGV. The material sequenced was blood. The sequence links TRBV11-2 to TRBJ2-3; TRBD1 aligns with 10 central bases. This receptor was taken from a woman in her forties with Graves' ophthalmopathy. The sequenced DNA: TGTGCCAGCAGCCTGGGGACAGGGGTTAGCACAGATACGCAGTATTTT. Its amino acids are CASSLGTGVSTDTQYF.